The rows below give T cell receptor beta chains drawn from one sample of a study of graft-versus-host responses after intestinal transplantation. Produced via immunoSEQ multiplex PCR; TCRdb's table is partial and in-frame only. Of 80,000 to 95,000 clones listed, under 95% are singletons. The antigens these receptors bind are not known. This specimen was unstimulated CD8+ T cells sorted from spleen or lymph node cells, taken before intestinal transplant. The receptors were sampled from a human donor who received an intestinal transplant. Both conserved end residues are trimmed from each CDR3. Fields, in order: V gene, CDR3 protein.

V gene: TRBV30
CDR3 protein: AWSAAYEQY

V gene: TRBV4-3
CDR3 protein: ASSHDWEGMAEAF

V gene: TRBV4-1
CDR3 protein: ASSHPTGNYGYT

V gene: TRBV19
CDR3 protein: ASSISGDGYT

V gene: TRBV7-9
CDR3 protein: ASSLAVGQGFGANVLT

V gene: TRBV30
CDR3 protein: AWSTGYGTSGGASYNEQF

V gene: TRBV4-3
CDR3 protein: ASSQVPTGPTYNSPLH

V gene: TRBV30
CDR3 protein: AWSAIAATYT

V gene: TRBV5-1
CDR3 protein: ASSLSEDGDSTDTQY

V gene: TRBV7-9
CDR3 protein: ASSLGAQGSYEQY

V gene: TRBV27
CDR3 protein: ASAPGTLGNEQY

V gene: TRBV27
CDR3 protein: ASSLAAGSYEQY

V gene: TRBV19
CDR3 protein: ASRTGSGDSYEQY

V gene: TRBV29-1
CDR3 protein: SVEVSAGYGIAGANVLT

V gene: TRBV5-6
CDR3 protein: ASSLTGEQY

V gene: TRBV15
CDR3 protein: ATSRGTGGGYGYT

V gene: TRBV19
CDR3 protein: ASSMGLAGGPMGDTQY

V gene: TRBV25-1
CDR3 protein: ASKEGLDNEQF

V gene: TRBV13
CDR3 protein: ASSLGVYEGPGRNSPLH

V gene: TRBV30
CDR3 protein: AWSVAGGRQETQY

V gene: TRBV27
CDR3 protein: ASSLYRDNNEQF

V gene: TRBV7-9
CDR3 protein: ASRTQGDKSYGYT

V gene: TRBV30
CDR3 protein: AWSVGRVTGELF

V gene: TRBV6-1
CDR3 protein: ASSDHGATDTQY

V gene: TRBV2
CDR3 protein: ASMTPRQGTYEQY

V gene: TRBV27
CDR3 protein: ASSLSGVAGDTQY

V gene: TRBV7-9
CDR3 protein: ASTPLRLTSTDTQY

V gene: TRBV2
CDR3 protein: ASRSGGSDTQY

V gene: TRBV4-3
CDR3 protein: ASSQDRPGVAPEAF

V gene: TRBV7-8
CDR3 protein: ASSFPGGGGSEQY

V gene: TRBV4-3
CDR3 protein: ASSQDLYARIPYSNQPQH

V gene: TRBV7-9
CDR3 protein: ASSKGQLYEQY

V gene: TRBV11-3
CDR3 protein: ASSPGLAGDYEQY

V gene: TRBV27
CDR3 protein: ASSTGGNHIQY

V gene: TRBV30
CDR3 protein: AWSTTTYEQY

V gene: TRBV2
CDR3 protein: ASSTGGYEQY

V gene: TRBV4-3
CDR3 protein: ASSQGTGLPYEQY

V gene: TRBV7-8
CDR3 protein: ASSSRDSGANVLT

V gene: TRBV4-3
CDR3 protein: ASSQDPASGGALETQY

V gene: TRBV5-1
CDR3 protein: ASSQDRPLTDTQY

V gene: TRBV15
CDR3 protein: ATKGDQETQY

V gene: TRBV2
CDR3 protein: ASKGQGYSYEQY

V gene: TRBV6-1
CDR3 protein: ASSEWLTGAKQPQH

V gene: TRBV4-3
CDR3 protein: ASSQDFTGNQPQH

V gene: TRBV9
CDR3 protein: ASTALGQPEAF

V gene: TRBV7-9
CDR3 protein: ASSLATGPSYEQY

V gene: TRBV11-1
CDR3 protein: ASSFSRGGNYNEQF

V gene: TRBV5-4
CDR3 protein: ASSLGVQVSGNTIY

V gene: TRBV7-9
CDR3 protein: ASIGSVDTQY

V gene: TRBV27
CDR3 protein: ASSLFHNTEAF

V gene: TRBV27
CDR3 protein: ASSLKGPGGEQY

V gene: TRBV30
CDR3 protein: AWSWDRDTEAF

V gene: TRBV4-3
CDR3 protein: ASSQDAGGSYEQY

V gene: TRBV4-1
CDR3 protein: ASSLSSNEQF

V gene: TRBV27
CDR3 protein: ASTSLTGGNEKLF

V gene: TRBV13
CDR3 protein: ASSLSPGQGADEQY

V gene: TRBV11-3
CDR3 protein: ASSFTGGLRSEQY

V gene: TRBV2
CDR3 protein: ASSEVAGGAHEQF

V gene: TRBV5-5
CDR3 protein: ATTGDRGYT

V gene: TRBV4-3
CDR3 protein: ASSHAGTGGDGYT